This T cell receptor (beta chain) is from a study of T-cell reconstitution after alpha-beta-depleted transplantation in children. Study findings and constraints: Certain patients had high TCRbeta diversity at day 60, and it came from recipient T cells and thymic progenitors that survived. Several hundred graft clones that had expanded were reportedly the source of alpha-beta T cells about two months after transplant. Once a year had passed after transplant, T-cell counts and diversity came mostly from newly produced T cells.

The length of the CDR3 is 15 residues. Germline lookup yields CDR1 MDHEN and CDR2 SYDVKM. The V end was cut by 6 bases, the J end by 4 bases, with 16 bases between. Remarks on this clonotype: Its antigen is undetermined.

Library preparation (for TCRbeta) was performed with unique molecular identifiers. One entry per CDR3 protein, called by TCRdb with MiXCR from the PCR reads. The sample has some 150,000 distinct CDR3 sequences, about 9% seen once. The rearrangement uses TRBV28 and TRBJ1-3; TRBD1 is a possible D gene (5 bases). This sequence originates from a female patient aged 2-15 years who had a stem cell transplant for congenital amegakaryocytic thrombocytopenia, so the T cells may come from the graft donor. Sequencing used PBMCs, mostly from graft donor cells, obtained 180 days after TCRalphabeta/CD19-depleted stem cell transplant. Written as DNA, the CDR3 is TGTGCCAGCAGAAATCCAGGGTACTGGGGAAACACCATATATTTT. Translating it yields CASRNPGYWGNTIYF.